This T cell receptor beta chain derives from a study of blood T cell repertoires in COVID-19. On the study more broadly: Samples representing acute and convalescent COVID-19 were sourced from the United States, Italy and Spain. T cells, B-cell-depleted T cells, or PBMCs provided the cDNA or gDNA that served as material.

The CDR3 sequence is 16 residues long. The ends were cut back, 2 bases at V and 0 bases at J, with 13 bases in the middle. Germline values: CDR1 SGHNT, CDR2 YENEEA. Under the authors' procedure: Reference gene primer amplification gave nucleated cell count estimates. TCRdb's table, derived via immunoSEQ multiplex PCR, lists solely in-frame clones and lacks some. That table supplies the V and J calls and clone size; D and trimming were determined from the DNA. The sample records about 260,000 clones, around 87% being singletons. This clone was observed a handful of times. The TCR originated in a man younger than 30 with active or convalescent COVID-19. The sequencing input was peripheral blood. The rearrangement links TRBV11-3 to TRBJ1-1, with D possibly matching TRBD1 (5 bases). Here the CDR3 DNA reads TGTGCCAGCAGCTTACCCCGGACATTCATGAACACTGAAGCTTTCTTT. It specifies CASSLPRTFMNTEAFF.